One sample yielded the 23 T cell receptor beta chains listed below, sequenced in a study of vaccination effects on CD4 cells after COVID-19. In the ViraFEST assay, antigen-specific CD4+ clonotypes were identified by expansion after peptide-pool stimulation. When ten to eleven days of culture had elapsed, CD4+ T cells were isolated. Having tested negative for nucleocapsid antibodies, the vaccine recipients showed no prior SARS-CoV-2 infection. Which antigens these TCRs recognize remains unknown. Clones were read by immunoSEQ multiplex PCR, and TCRdb kept only the in-frame ones, dropping some. The sample records about 63,000 clones, 75% being singletons. The sample was CD4+ T cells from PBMCs cultured with HCoV-OC43 spike peptides, taken before COVID-19 vaccination. Subset defined: HCoV-OC43 spike overlapping peptide pool stimulation. The receptors come from a human donor who received a COVID-19 vaccine.

The CDR3, as DNA: TGTGCCAGCTCGCTCACGCTCCTGGAAGAGACCCAGTACTTC. As protein: CASSLTLLEETQYF. V and J are TRBV18 and TRBJ2-5; D is undetermined. V lost 6 bases, J lost 3 bases, and 14 bases lay in between. The CDR3 has 14 amino acids. Germline V CDR1 and CDR2: KGHSH, LQKENI.

The gene calls are TRBV10-2 and TRBJ1-5, with D possibly TRBD1 on 5 matching bases. The ends were cut back, 7 bases at V and 6 bases at J, with 13 bases in the middle. There are 13 residues in the CDR3. Germline V gene sequence: CDR1 WSHSY, CDR2 SAAADI. CDR3 nucleotide sequence: TGCGCCAGCACCTCCTTGGGGCCTCAGCCCCAGCATTTT. As protein: CASTSLGPQPQHF.

In its sample, this clone was seen once. CDR3 sequence: CASIGGGSNQPQHF. The CDR3, as DNA: TGTGCCAGCATAGGGGGGGGGAGCAATCAGCCCCAGCATTTT. The rearrangement links TRBV6-6 to TRBJ1-5, with a weak D call TRBD1 (6 bases). Germline V gene lookup returns CDR1 MNHNY and CDR2 SVGAGI (reference sequence). The germline V and J ends were trimmed by 7 bases and 1 base, with 11 bases remaining between them. CDR3 size: 14 residues.

The rearrangement uses TRBV10-3 and TRBJ2-2; 9 bases agree with TRBD1. V trimming: 1 base; J trimming: 6 bases; junction bases outside the gene matches: 3. The germline CDR1 and CDR2 sequences are ENHRY and SYGVKD. The CDR3 totals 15 residues. Written as DNA, the CDR3 is TGTGCCATCAGTGAGTTGACAGGGGGTCCCGGGGAGCTGTTTTTT. Translating it yields CAISELTGGPGELFF.

The count of this clone is one. The gene calls are TRBV7-8 and TRBJ2-1; TRBD1 matches at 9 bases. The trim removed 4 bases at V and 8 bases at J, leaving 6 bases unmatched. Per germline, CDR1 SGHVS and CDR2 FQNEAQ. There are 14 residues in the CDR3. The CDR3 sequence: CASSSRDRAHEQFF. The CDR3 DNA is TGTGCCAGCAGCTCACGGGACAGGGCCCATGAGCAGTTCTTC.

The chain carries TRBV28 and TRBJ1-3; 7 bases line up with TRBD1. V trimming: 4 bases; J trimming: 0 bases; junction bases outside the gene matches: 6. The CDR3 sequence is 16 residues long. CDR1 is MDHEN, CDR2 SYDVKM, per germline. CDR3: CASSSQQGYSGNTIYF. CDR3 DNA: TGTGCCAGCAGTTCCCAACAGGGGTACTCTGGAAACACCATATATTTT. Together with reference TRBV28 and TRBJ1-3, the CDR3 gives the full variable domain: DVKVTQSSRYLVKRTGEKVFLECVQDMDHENMFWYRQDPGLGLRLIYFSYDVKMKEKGDIPEGYSVSREKKERFSLILESASTNQTSMYLCASSSQQGYSGNTIYFGEGSWLTVV.

This rearrangement joins TRBV28 to TRBJ2-7; D unresolved. The CDR3 runs to 11 residues. Trimming took 5 bases from V and 3 from J, leaving 5 bases between them. Germline CDR1 and CDR2: MDHEN and SYDVKM. DNA of the CDR3: TGTGCCAGCAGTAACAACTACGAGCAGTACGTC. Residues: CASSNNYEQYV.

This clone was counted a single time. J is TRBJ2-3 and V is TRBV5-1; 11 bases agree with TRBD2. This CDR3 is built from 16 residues. V was clipped by 0 bases and J by 4 bases; unmatched bases: 4. CDR1 is SGHRS and CDR2 is YFSETQ in the germline V gene. The chain's CDR3 is CASSLVLAGGPDTQYF. CDR3 in DNA: TGCGCCAGCAGCTTGGTTCTAGCGGGGGGACCAGATACGCAGTATTTT.

The chain links TRBV2 to TRBJ2-7; D may be TRBD2 (7 bases). The V and J ends lost 7 bases and 3 bases respectively, with 16 bases between them. The germline V gene encodes CDR1 SNHLY and CDR2 FYNNEI. The CDR3 is 14 amino acids. In nucleotides, the CDR3 is TGTGCCAGCACCTTCGGGGGGCAGATCTACGAGCAGTACGTC. Its translation: CASTFGGQIYEQYV.

This clone has only one observation. Here the CDR3 reads CASSPDYLRTDTQYF. DNA for the CDR3: TGTGCCAGCAGCCCAGACTACCTTCGCACAGATACGCAGTATTTT. The chain combines TRBV7-2 with TRBJ2-3, with D perhaps TRBD2 (5 bases). V shed 5 bases and J shed 1 base, with 13 bases lying between them. The CDR3 has 15 amino acids. Germline V lookup: CDR1 SGHTA, CDR2 FQGNSA.

This chain uses TRBV19 with TRBJ1-1; D call uncertain. This CDR3 has 14 amino acids. From germline, CDR1 is LNHDA and CDR2 SQIVND (reference sequence). Trimming stripped 10 bases from V and 1 base from J, with 16 bases between. CDR3 sequence reads: CATVPRGANTEAFF. The CDR3 DNA reads TGTGCCACCGTTCCCCGCGGCGCGAACACTGAAGCTTTCTTT.

The rearrangement links TRBV4-3 to TRBJ1-2, with unresolved D. The V and J ends lost 0 bases and 4 bases respectively, with 9 bases between them. Germline loops: CDR1 LGHNA, CDR2 YSLEER. The length of the CDR3 is 14 residues. The DNA of the CDR3 is TGCGCCAGCAGCCAAGATTATGAAGGCTATGGCTACACCTTC. Encoded protein: CASSQDYEGYGYTF.

The rearrangement uses TRBV5-1 and TRBJ1-1; no clear D gene. Germline V gene sequence: CDR1 SGHRS, CDR2 YFSETQ. V was trimmed by 4 bases and J by 1 base, leaving 11 bases between them. CDR3 length equals 14 residues. In nucleotides, the CDR3 is TGCGCCAGCAGCAGTCGATCGGGGAACACTGAAGCTTTCTTT. Its translation is CASSSRSGNTEAFF.

The chain recombines TRBV7-9 with TRBJ1-1; 10 bases are shared with TRBD1. The CDR3 spans 14 residues. Trimming removed 5 bases from V and 1 base from J; junction bases left unmatched: 1. Germline V gene data show CDR1 as SEHNR and CDR2 as FQNEAQ (reference sequence). The CDR3 nucleotides are TGTGCCAGCAGCCGACAGGGGGCGAACACTGAAGCTTTCTTT. Translating it yields CASSRQGANTEAFF.

The V gene is TRBV19, the J gene TRBJ1-5; a weak D match, TRBD1 (5 bases). Germline CDR1 and CDR2: LNHDA and SQIVND (reference sequence). The CDR3 extends over 15 amino acids. Trimming took off 3 bases at V and 2 bases at J, with 11 bases between the two ends. The CDR3 spells CASSIDRGGNQPQHF. In DNA form, the CDR3 reads TGTGCCAGTAGTATTGACAGAGGGGGCAATCAGCCCCAGCATTTT. Full variable domain (rest looked up from reference TRBV19 and TRBJ1-5): DGGITQSPKYLFRKEGQNVTLSCEQNLNHDAMYWYRQDPGQGLRLIYYSQIVNDFQKGDIAEGYSVSREKKESFPLTVTSAQKNPTAFYLCASSIDRGGNQPQHFGDGTRLSIL.

The chain uses TRBV7-9 and TRBJ1-3; D remains unclear. Per the germline V gene, CDR1 is SEHNR and CDR2 is FQNEAQ (reference sequence). There are 16 residues in the CDR3. V lost 3 bases and J 2 bases, leaving 14 bases between the germline ends. The CDR3 reads CASSFPPSRAGNTIYF. The CDR3 coding sequence is TGTGCCAGCAGCTTCCCCCCCTCGAGGGCTGGAAACACCATATATTTT.

Comment on this clone: Other nucleotide sequences from this sample produce the same CDR3. This rearrangement joins TRBV18 to TRBJ2-5; weak D call: TRBD2 (6 bases). This CDR3 comprises 15 residues. Germline-derived CDR1 and CDR2 are KGHSH and LQKENI. Trimming pared 0 bases from V and 1 base from J, leaving 9 bases between. In DNA, the CDR3 is TGTGCCAGCTCACCACCGGCCGGGGGCCAAGAGACCCAGTACTTC. Protein product: CASSPPAGGQETQYF.

The chain uses TRBV13 and TRBJ2-2; D not resolved. Between the trimmed V and J ends, which lost 2 bases and 2 bases, there was a span of 6 bases. The CDR3 is 14 amino acids. Germline lookup yields CDR1 PRHDT and CDR2 FYEKMQ (reference sequence). CDR3: CASSLFSNTGELFF. DNA for the CDR3: TGTGCCAGCAGCTTATTTAGCAACACCGGGGAGCTGTTTTTT.

The gene calls are TRBV19 and TRBJ1-1, with TRBD1 identical over 10 bases. CDR1 and CDR2 (germline): LNHDA, SQIVND (reference sequence). V was clipped by 10 bases and J by 3 bases; unmatched bases: 5. This CDR3 spans 13 amino acids. CDR3 protein: CAIQDRGYTEAFF. The CDR3 region has the DNA TGTGCCATACAGGACAGGGGGTACACTGAAGCTTTCTTT. The full variable domain, its missing parts supplied by reference TRBV19 and TRBJ1-1, is DGGITQSPKYLFRKEGQNVTLSCEQNLNHDAMYWYRQDPGQGLRLIYYSQIVNDFQKGDIAEGYSVSREKKESFPLTVTSAQKNPTAFYLCAIQDRGYTEAFFGQGTRLTVV.

The rearrangement joins TRBV2 to TRBJ2-1, with TRBD1 matching over 9 bases. Germline values: CDR1 SNHLY, CDR2 FYNNEI. V lost 6 bases, J lost 9 bases, and 6 bases stayed unmatched. This CDR3 is 13 amino acids long. As DNA, the CDR3 is TGTGCCAGCAGCAGGGACAGGGATAGTGAGCAGTTCTTC. Amino acids: CASSRDRDSEQFF.

The chain recombines TRBV5-6 with TRBJ1-1; D is unresolved. This CDR3 spans 13 amino acids. V gave up 4 bases and J gave up 10 bases, with 17 bases separating them. CDR1 is SGHDT, CDR2 YYEEEE, per germline. CDR3 nucleotides: TGTGCCAGCAGCCTCCCCCAGGATTTTAGAGCTTTCTTT. It specifies CASSLPQDFRAFF.

The V call is TRBV5-6, the J call TRBJ1-6; D gene unclear. The CDR3 loop spans 16 amino acids. Per germline, CDR1 SGHDT and CDR2 YYEEEE. V was clipped by 0 bases and J by 4 bases, with 11 bases between them. The CDR3 sequence is CASSLGASRYNSPLHF. CDR3 nucleotides: TGTGCCAGCAGCTTGGGGGCCAGTAGGTATAATTCACCCCTCCACTTT.

The chain uses TRBV24-1 and TRBJ2-1; TRBD2 is a possible D gene (6 bases). The CDR3 is 15 amino acids. The V gene lost 6 bases and the J gene lost 5 bases, with 16 bases spanning the gap. Germline V gene data show CDR1 as KGHDR and CDR2 as SFDVKD. The CDR3 nucleotides are TGTGCCACCAGTTGGGGGGTAGCGCGGAACAATGAGCAGTTCTTC. This encodes CATSWGVARNNEQFF.